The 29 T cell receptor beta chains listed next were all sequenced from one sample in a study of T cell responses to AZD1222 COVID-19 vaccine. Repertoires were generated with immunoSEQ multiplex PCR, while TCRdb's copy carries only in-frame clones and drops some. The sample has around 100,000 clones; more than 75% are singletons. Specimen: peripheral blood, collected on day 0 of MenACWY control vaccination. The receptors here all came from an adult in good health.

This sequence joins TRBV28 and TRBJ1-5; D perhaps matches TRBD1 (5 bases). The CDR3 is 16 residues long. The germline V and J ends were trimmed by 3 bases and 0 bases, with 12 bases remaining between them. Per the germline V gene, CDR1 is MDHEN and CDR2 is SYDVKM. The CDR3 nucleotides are TGTGCCAGCAGTTTCCGGGACCACTATAGCAATCAGCCCCAGCATTTT. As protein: CASSFRDHYSNQPQHF.

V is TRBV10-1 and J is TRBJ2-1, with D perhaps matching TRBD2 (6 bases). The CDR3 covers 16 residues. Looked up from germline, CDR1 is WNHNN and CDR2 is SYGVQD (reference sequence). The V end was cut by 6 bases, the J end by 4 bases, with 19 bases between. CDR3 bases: TGCGCCAGCAGGTGGCTAGCGCGAATCCATTACAATGAGCAGTTCTTC. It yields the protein CASRWLARIHYNEQFF.

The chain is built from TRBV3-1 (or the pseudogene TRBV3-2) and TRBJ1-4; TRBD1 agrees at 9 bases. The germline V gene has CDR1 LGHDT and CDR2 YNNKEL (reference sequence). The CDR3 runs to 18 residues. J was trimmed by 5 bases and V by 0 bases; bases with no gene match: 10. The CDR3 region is CASSQDRVGTGGNEKLFF. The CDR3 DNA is TGTGCCAGCAGCCAAGATCGGGTTGGTACAGGGGGCAATGAAAAACTGTTTTTT.

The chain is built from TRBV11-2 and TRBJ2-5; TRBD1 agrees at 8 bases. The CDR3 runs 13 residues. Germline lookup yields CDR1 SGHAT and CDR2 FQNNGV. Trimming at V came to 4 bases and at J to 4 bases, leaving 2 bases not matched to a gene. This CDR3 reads CASSSGTGETQYF. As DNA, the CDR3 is TGTGCCAGCAGCTCAGGGACAGGAGAGACCCAGTACTTC.

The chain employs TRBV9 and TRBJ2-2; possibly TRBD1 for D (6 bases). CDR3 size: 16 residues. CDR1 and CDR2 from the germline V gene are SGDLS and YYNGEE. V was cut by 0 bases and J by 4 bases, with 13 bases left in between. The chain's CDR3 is CASSVDVRGGTGELFF. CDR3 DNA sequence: TGTGCCAGCAGCGTAGATGTCAGGGGCGGCACCGGGGAGCTGTTTTTT.

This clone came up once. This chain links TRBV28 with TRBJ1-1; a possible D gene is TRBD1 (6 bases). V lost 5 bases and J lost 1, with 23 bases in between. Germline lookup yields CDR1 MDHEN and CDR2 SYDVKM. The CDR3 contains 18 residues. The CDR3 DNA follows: TGTGCCAGCAGTATCCCCCGAGGACAGCCCGGGGGGAACACTGAAGCTTTCTTT. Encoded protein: CASSIPRGQPGGNTEAFF.

Written as DNA, the CDR3 is TGTGCCAGCAGCTTAGTCGTGACTAGCGTGGGGAATACGCAGTATTTT. Protein: CASSLVVTSVGNTQYF. The rearrangement joins TRBV7-8 to TRBJ2-3; 8 bases are a match to TRBD2. There are 16 residues in the CDR3. With 1 base clipped from V and 7 bases from J, the junction kept 10 bases outside the gene matches. From germline, CDR1 is SGHVS and CDR2 FQNEAQ.

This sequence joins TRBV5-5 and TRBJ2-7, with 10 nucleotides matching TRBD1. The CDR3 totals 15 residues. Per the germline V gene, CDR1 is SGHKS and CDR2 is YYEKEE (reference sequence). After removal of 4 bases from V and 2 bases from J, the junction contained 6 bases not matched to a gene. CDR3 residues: CASSRGTGATYEQYF. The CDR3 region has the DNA TGTGCCAGCAGCCGTGGGACAGGGGCCACCTACGAGCAGTACTTC.

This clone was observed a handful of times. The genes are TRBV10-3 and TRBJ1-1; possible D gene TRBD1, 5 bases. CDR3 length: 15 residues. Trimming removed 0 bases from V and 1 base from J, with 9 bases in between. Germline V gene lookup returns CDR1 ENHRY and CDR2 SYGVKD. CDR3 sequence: CAISESGRANTEAFF. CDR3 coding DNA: TGTGCCATCAGTGAGTCCGGCAGGGCGAACACTGAAGCTTTCTTT.

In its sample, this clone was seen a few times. The CDR3 here is CASSLASLDNEQFF. Here the CDR3 DNA reads TGTGCCAGCAGTTTAGCCTCCCTAGACAATGAGCAGTTCTTC. The chain has TRBV28 and TRBJ2-1; D is unresolved. V shed 2 bases and J shed 5 bases, with 10 bases lying between them. This CDR3 has 14 residues. Germline lookup yields CDR1 MDHEN and CDR2 SYDVKM.

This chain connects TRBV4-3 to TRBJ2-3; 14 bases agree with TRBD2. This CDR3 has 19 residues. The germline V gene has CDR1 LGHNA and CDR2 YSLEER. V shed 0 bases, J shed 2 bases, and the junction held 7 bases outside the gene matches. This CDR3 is CASSQEWKGLAGDTDTQYF. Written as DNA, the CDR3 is TGCGCCAGCAGCCAAGAATGGAAGGGACTAGCGGGGGACACAGATACGCAGTATTTT.

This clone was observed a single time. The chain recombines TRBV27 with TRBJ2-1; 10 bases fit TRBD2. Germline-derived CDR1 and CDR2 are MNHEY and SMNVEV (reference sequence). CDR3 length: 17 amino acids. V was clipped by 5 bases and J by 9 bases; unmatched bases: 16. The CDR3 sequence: CASSTRGASGGWGEQFF. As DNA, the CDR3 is TGTGCCAGCAGTACGCGTGGGGCTAGCGGGGGATGGGGTGAGCAGTTCTTC.

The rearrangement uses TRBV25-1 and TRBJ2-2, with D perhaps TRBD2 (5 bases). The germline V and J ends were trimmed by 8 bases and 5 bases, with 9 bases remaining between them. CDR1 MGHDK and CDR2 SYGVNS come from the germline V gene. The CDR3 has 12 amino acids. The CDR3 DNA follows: TGTGCCAGCGGACTTTGGACCGGGGAGCTGTTTTTT. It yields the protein CASGLWTGELFF.

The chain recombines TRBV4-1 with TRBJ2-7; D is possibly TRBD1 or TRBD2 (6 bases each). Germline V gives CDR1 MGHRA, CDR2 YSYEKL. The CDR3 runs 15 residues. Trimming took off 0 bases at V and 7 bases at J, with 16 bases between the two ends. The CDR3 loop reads CASSQDPGAIGEQYF. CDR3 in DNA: TGCGCCAGCAGCCAAGATCCGGGGGCAATTGGGGAGCAGTACTTC.

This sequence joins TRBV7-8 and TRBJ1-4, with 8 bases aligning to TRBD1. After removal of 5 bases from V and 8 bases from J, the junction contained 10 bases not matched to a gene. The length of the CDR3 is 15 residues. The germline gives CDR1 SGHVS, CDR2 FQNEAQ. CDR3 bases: TGTGCCAGCAGCCTAGGACAGGGACTAGGCGAAAAACTGTTTTTT. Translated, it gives CASSLGQGLGEKLFF.

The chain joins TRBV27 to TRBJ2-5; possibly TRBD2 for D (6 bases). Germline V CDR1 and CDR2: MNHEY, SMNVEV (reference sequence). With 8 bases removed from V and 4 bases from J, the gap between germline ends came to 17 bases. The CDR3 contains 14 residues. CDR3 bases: TGTGCCAGCCGTCTACTGGCGGGATCAGAGACCCAGTACTTC. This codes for CASRLLAGSETQYF.

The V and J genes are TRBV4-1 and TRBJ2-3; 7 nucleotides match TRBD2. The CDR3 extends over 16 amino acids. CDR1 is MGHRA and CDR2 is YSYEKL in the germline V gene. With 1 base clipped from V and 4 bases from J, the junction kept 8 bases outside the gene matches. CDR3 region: CASSQVSMGGADTQYF. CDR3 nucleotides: TGCGCCAGCAGCCAAGTATCTATGGGGGGGGCAGATACGCAGTATTTT.

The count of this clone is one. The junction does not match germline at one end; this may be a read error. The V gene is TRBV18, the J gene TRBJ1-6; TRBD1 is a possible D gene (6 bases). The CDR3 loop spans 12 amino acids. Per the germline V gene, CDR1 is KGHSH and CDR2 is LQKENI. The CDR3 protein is CASSPGHPWIVF. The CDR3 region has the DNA TGTGCCAGCTCACCGGGACACCCTTGGATCGTCTTT.

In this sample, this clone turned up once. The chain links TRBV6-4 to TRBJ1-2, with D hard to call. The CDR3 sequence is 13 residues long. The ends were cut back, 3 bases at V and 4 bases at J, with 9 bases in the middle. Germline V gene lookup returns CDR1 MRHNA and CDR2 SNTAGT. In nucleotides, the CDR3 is TGTGCCAGCAGTGATTTTCTGGGCTATGGCTACACCTTC. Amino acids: CASSDFLGYGYTF.

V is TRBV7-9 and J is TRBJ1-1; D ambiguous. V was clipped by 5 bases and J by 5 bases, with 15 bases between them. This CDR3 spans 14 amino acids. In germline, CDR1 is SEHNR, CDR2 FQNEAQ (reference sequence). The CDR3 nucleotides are TGTGCCAGCAGCCCACGGGTGAGGAAGACTGAAGCTTTCTTT. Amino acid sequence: CASSPRVRKTEAFF. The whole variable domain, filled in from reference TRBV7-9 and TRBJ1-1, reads DTGVSQNPRHKITKRGQNVTFRCDPISEHNRLYWYRQTLGQGPEFLTYFQNEAQLEKSRLLSDRFSAERPKGSFSTLEIQRTEQGDSAMYLCASSPRVRKTEAFFGQGTRLTVV.

The CDR3 nucleotides are TGTGCCAGCAGCTTAACAGGGGGCACACACTCTGGAAACACCATATATTTT. The encoded protein is CASSLTGGTHSGNTIYF. This chain links TRBV11-2 with TRBJ1-3, with 9 nucleotides matching TRBD1. CDR1 and CDR2 (germline): SGHAT, FQNNGV. The junction had 5 bases not matched to a gene; V was cut back by 2 bases and J by 0 bases. This CDR3 has 17 residues.

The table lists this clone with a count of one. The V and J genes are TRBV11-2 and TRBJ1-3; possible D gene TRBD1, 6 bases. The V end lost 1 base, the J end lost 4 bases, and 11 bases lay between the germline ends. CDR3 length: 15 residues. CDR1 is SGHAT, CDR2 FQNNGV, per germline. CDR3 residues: CASSLVGGFGNTIYF. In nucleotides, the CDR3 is TGTGCCAGCAGCTTAGTGGGGGGCTTCGGAAACACCATATATTTT. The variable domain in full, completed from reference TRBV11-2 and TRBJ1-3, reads EAGVAQSPRYKIIEKRQSVAFWCNPISGHATLYWYQQILGQGPKLLIQFQNNGVVDDSQLPKDRFSAERLKGVDSTLKIQPAKLEDSAVYLCASSLVGGFGNTIYFGEGSWLTVV.

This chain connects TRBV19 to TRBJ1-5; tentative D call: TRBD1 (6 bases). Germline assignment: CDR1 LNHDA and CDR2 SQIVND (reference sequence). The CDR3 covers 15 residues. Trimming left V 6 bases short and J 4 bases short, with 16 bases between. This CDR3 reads CASSQQGLENQPQHF. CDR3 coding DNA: TGTGCCAGTAGCCAACAGGGCTTGGAGAATCAGCCCCAGCATTTT.

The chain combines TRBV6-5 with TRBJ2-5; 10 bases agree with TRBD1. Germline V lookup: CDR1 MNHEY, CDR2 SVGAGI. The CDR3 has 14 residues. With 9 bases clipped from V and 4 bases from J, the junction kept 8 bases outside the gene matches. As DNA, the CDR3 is TGTGCCAGTGGGGACAGGGGCTTCGTAGAGACCCAGTACTTC. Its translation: CASGDRGFVETQYF.

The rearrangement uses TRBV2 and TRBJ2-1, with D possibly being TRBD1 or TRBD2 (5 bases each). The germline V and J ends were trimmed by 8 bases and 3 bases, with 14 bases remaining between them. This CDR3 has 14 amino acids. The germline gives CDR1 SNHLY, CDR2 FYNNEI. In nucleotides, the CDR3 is TGTGCCAGCCTCCCTGTGGGGGTCTACAATGAGCAGTTCTTC. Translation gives CASLPVGVYNEQFF.

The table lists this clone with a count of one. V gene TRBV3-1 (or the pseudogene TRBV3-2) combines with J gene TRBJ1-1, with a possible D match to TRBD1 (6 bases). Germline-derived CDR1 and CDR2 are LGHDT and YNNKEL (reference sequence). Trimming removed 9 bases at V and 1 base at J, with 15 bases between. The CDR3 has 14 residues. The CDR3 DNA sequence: TGTGCCAGAAGCGGCAGGGGCAGGAACACTGAAGCTTTCTTT. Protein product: CARSGRGRNTEAFF.

This CDR3 reads CASSEKLEPNEQFF. CDR3 nucleotides: TGTGCCAGCAGTGAAAAACTAGAGCCCAATGAGCAGTTCTTC. The chain couples TRBV6-1 to TRBJ2-1; D is perhaps TRBD2 (5 bases). V lost 2 bases to trimming and J lost 6 bases, with 11 bases between them. The germline gives CDR1 MNHNS, CDR2 SASEGT. This CDR3 is built from 14 residues.

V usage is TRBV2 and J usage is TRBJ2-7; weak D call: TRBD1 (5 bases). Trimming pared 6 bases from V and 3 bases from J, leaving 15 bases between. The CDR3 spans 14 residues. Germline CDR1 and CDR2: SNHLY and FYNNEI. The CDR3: CASRYLKGNYEQYF. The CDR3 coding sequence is TGTGCCAGCAGGTACCTGAAGGGGAACTACGAGCAGTACTTC.

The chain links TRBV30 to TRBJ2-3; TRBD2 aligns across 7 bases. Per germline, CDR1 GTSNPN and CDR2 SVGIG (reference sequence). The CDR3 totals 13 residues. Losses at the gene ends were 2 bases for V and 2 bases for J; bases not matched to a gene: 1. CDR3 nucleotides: TGTGCCTGGAGTAGCGGGGTCACAGATACGCAGTATTTT. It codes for CAWSSGVTDTQYF.